This TCR beta chain comes out of a study of blood T cell repertoires in COVID-19. Background on the study: The samples span acute and convalescent COVID-19 from the United States, Italy and Spain.

CDR3 length: 14 residues. Looked up from germline, CDR1 is MNHEY and CDR2 is SVGEGT. The ends were cut back, 0 bases at V and 4 bases at J, with 8 bases in the middle. Authors' data handling: Using reference gene primer amplification, nucleated cell counts were estimated. TCRdb's copy holds only in-frame clones and misses some; the assay was immunoSEQ multiplex PCR. V and J calls and clone size are given by that table; D and trimming were obtained from the DNA. Of tens of thousands of clones listed, about 83% are singletons. The V call is TRBV6-2 or TRBV6-3, the J call TRBJ2-3; no definite D call. Sequenced: peripheral blood. This TCR was sampled from a human donor with active COVID-19. The donor label of this sample is uncertain. CDR3 loop: CASSYSESADTQYF. The DNA of the CDR3 is TGTGCCAGCAGTTACTCGGAGTCCGCAGATACGCAGTATTTT.